The 3 T cell receptor beta chains given below trace back to one sample, sequenced in a study of cytomegalovirus exposure and HLA in healthy donors. The PCR ran on 60 Vbeta and 13 Jbeta primers. TCRdb's table, derived via immunoSEQ multiplex PCR, lists solely in-frame clones and lacks some. Of around 91,000 clones listed, around nine tenths are singletons. Sequenced material: PBMCs. These receptors all come from a man younger than 40 in good health and CMV-seropositive.

This sequence joins TRBV5-6 and TRBJ1-5, with a weak D call TRBD1 (5 bases). In germline, CDR1 is SGHDT, CDR2 YYEEEE. V gave up 4 bases and J gave up 4 bases, with 12 bases separating them. This CDR3 has 14 amino acids. The CDR3 here is CASSVARENQPQHF. DNA of the CDR3: TGTGCCAGCAGCGTGGCCAGGGAAAATCAGCCCCAGCATTTT.

The chain couples TRBV5-1 to TRBJ2-1; TRBD2 matches at 10 bases. Germline loops: CDR1 SGHRS, CDR2 YFSETQ. Losses at the gene ends were 2 bases for V and 6 bases for J; bases not matched to a gene: 5. The CDR3 is 15 residues long. CDR3 in DNA: TGCGCCAGCAGCTTTCTAGCGGGAGCCGGCAATGAGCAGTTCTTC. Protein: CASSFLAGAGNEQFF.

The CDR3 region has the DNA TGTGCCAGCAGTTATTCTGTGGAGGGCAATCAGCCCCAGCATTTT. Translating it yields CASSYSVEGNQPQHF. The J gene is TRBJ1-5, the V gene TRBV6-5; D is unclear. The CDR3 is 15 amino acids. The germline V gene encodes CDR1 MNHEY and CDR2 SVGAGI. V was shortened by 3 bases and J by 2 bases, with 11 bases between the two germline ends.